The 29 T cell receptor beta chains presented below share a single source sample, sequenced in a study of blood T cell repertoires in COVID-19. This table comes from immunoSEQ multiplex PCR, and its TCRdb copy is limited to in-frame clones, with some not included. The data contain around 450,000 clones, 70% to 90% of them singletons. The specimen was PBMCs or T cells enriched from blood (not recorded which). All receptors come from a woman under 30 with acute COVID-19.

This clone has a handful of counts. This chain uses TRBV7-2 with TRBJ1-1, with D possibly matching TRBD1 (5 bases). This CDR3 comprises 15 residues. Germline lookup yields CDR1 SGHTA and CDR2 FQGNSA. With 4 bases removed from V and 0 bases from J, the gap between germline ends came to 12 bases. This CDR3 reads CASSSTVPLNTEAFF. The CDR3 DNA reads as TGTGCCAGCAGCTCGACAGTGCCACTGAACACTGAAGCTTTCTTT.

The chain links TRBV24-1 to TRBJ2-7; D may be TRBD2 (5 bases). CDR1 and CDR2 (germline): KGHDR, SFDVKD. CDR3 size: 12 residues. Between the trimmed V and J ends, which lost 7 bases and 4 bases, there was a span of 10 bases. CDR3 DNA: TGTGCCACCAGCATTCGGGATTACGAGCAGTACTTC. It codes for CATSIRDYEQYF.

The gene calls are TRBV27 and TRBJ2-1; 9 positions agree with TRBD2. Germline trimming cut 3 bases from V and 9 bases from J; bases unmatched to any gene: 9. This CDR3 has 15 amino acids. Germline CDR1 MNHEY, CDR2 SMNVEV (reference sequence). CDR3 residues: CASSFRVAGDGEQFF. The CDR3 region has the DNA TGTGCCAGCAGTTTTAGGGTAGCGGGAGACGGTGAGCAGTTCTTC.

The chain uses TRBV4-2 and TRBJ2-5; the D gene is possibly TRBD2 (7 bases). With 0 bases removed from V and 4 bases from J, the gap between germline ends came to 12 bases. The V gene's germline CDR1 is LGHNA and CDR2 YNFKEQ. The CDR3 runs to 15 residues. CDR3 in DNA: TGTGCCAGCAGCCAAGAGAGAGGGGGGGGAGAGACCCAGTACTTC. It codes for CASSQERGGGETQYF.

V is TRBV15 and J is TRBJ2-5, with TRBD1 as a possible D gene (6 bases). V shed 0 bases and J shed 2 bases, with 10 bases lying between them. The germline CDR1 and CDR2 sequences are LNHNV and YYDKDF (reference sequence). The CDR3 covers 15 residues. The CDR3 nucleotides are TGTGCCACCAGCAGAGATTTTGGACAGCAAGAGACCCAGTACTTC. Its protein is CATSRDFGQQETQYF.

The CDR3: CASSLGQGYYGYTF. Here the CDR3 DNA reads TGTGCCAGCAGCTTGGGACAGGGCTACTATGGCTACACCTTC. V usage is TRBV5-6 and J usage is TRBJ1-2; TRBD1 aligns across 7 bases. Germline V CDR1 and CDR2: SGHDT, YYEEEE. The CDR3 totals 14 residues. After removal of 0 bases from V and 3 bases from J, the junction contained 2 bases not matched to a gene. The variable domain in full, completed from reference TRBV5-6 and TRBJ1-2, reads DAGVTQSPTHLIKTRGQQVTLRCSPKSGHDTVSWYQQALGQGPQFIFQYYEEEERQRGNFPDRFSGHQFPNYSSELNVNALLLGDSALYLCASSLGQGYYGYTFGSGTRLTVV.

The genes are TRBV5-1 and TRBJ2-7, with 8 bases aligning to TRBD2. The CDR3 is 15 amino acids. Germline trimming cut 1 base from V and 6 bases from J; bases unmatched to any gene: 9. Germline V lookup: CDR1 SGHRS, CDR2 YFSETQ. The CDR3 spells CASSLSPTSEFEQYF. For the CDR3, the DNA is TGCGCCAGCAGCTTGAGTCCGACTAGCGAATTCGAGCAGTACTTC.

The J gene is TRBJ2-5, the V gene TRBV13; TRBD2 matches at 7 bases. CDR1 is PRHDT and CDR2 is FYEKMQ in the germline V gene (reference sequence). The CDR3 sequence is 18 residues long. The V segment lost 0 bases and the J segment 4 bases; nucleotides outside the gene matches: 14. The CDR3 bases are TGTGCCAGCAGCTTAGGTTTTCCTAGCGGCAAAAGGGGAGAGACCCAGTACTTC. Translating gives CASSLGFPSGKRGETQYF.

CDR3 nucleotides: TGTGCCAGCTCACCACCGGGACAGAACTATGGCTACACCTTC. Protein: CASSPPGQNYGYTF. The V and J genes are TRBV18 and TRBJ1-2; TRBD1 matches 7 bases. V was clipped by 0 bases and J by 2 bases; unmatched bases: 0. The CDR3 has 14 residues. Germline V lookup: CDR1 KGHSH, CDR2 LQKENI.

This chain joins TRBV6-4 and TRBJ2-5, with D unclear. This CDR3 is 15 amino acids long. With 6 bases removed from V and 0 bases from J, the gap between germline ends came to 14 bases. Germline loops: CDR1 MRHNA, CDR2 SNTAGT. DNA of the CDR3: TGTGCCAGCAGGGACCTATGCCGTAACCAAGAGACCCAGTACTTC. This encodes CASRDLCRNQETQYF.

This clone was seen a few times. V gene TRBV28 combines with J gene TRBJ1-2; 9 bases agree with TRBD1. The CDR3 runs 12 residues. V shed 7 bases, J shed 6 bases, and the junction held 3 bases outside the gene matches. Germline CDR1 is MDHEN and CDR2 is SYDVKM. The DNA for the CDR3 is TGTGCCAGCAACGGACAGGGGAATGGCTACACCTTC. The encoded protein is CASNGQGNGYTF.

The genes are TRBV2 and TRBJ1-5, with D perhaps matching TRBD1 (6 bases). From germline, CDR1 is SNHLY and CDR2 FYNNEI. The CDR3 has 14 amino acids. V was trimmed by 4 bases and J by 7 bases, leaving 14 bases between them. CDR3 region: CASSADRLGQPQHF. Written as DNA, the CDR3 is TGTGCCAGCAGTGCAGACAGGTTGGGGCAGCCCCAGCATTTT.

CDR3 coding DNA: TGTGCCAGCACGGGGATTCGTAGGGATACGCAGTATTTT. Amino acids: CASTGIRRDTQYF. J is TRBJ2-3 and V is TRBV28, with D possibly being TRBD2 (5 bases). Germline assignment: CDR1 MDHEN and CDR2 SYDVKM. Trimming took off 7 bases at V and 6 bases at J, with 14 bases between the two ends. The CDR3 loop spans 13 amino acids.

The chain has TRBV12-3 or TRBV12-4 and TRBJ1-5; D may be TRBD1 (5 bases). V was trimmed by 5 bases and J by 5 bases, leaving 10 bases between them. The CDR3 covers 13 residues. DNA of the CDR3: TGTGCCAGCAGTCGACAGACAGATCAGCCCCAGCATTTT. Amino acid sequence: CASSRQTDQPQHF.

The gene calls are TRBV14 and TRBJ1-6; 9 nucleotides line up with TRBD1. Looked up from germline, CDR1 is SGHDN and CDR2 is FVKESK. Germline trimming cut 1 base from V and 10 bases from J; bases unmatched to any gene: 8. The CDR3 has 16 residues. This CDR3 reads CASSQGWDRVRSPLHF. The CDR3 bases are TGTGCCAGCAGCCAAGGATGGGACAGGGTTAGATCACCCCTCCACTTT.

The chain joins TRBV24-1 to TRBJ2-3; tentatively, D is TRBD1 (5 bases). V dropped 1 base and J dropped 2 bases, with 9 bases sitting between them. From germline, CDR1 is KGHDR and CDR2 SFDVKD. This CDR3 spans 15 amino acids. The CDR3 region has the DNA TGTGCCACCAGTGATTTAGACAGAACCACAGATACGCAGTATTTT. Its protein product is CATSDLDRTTDTQYF.

This chain uses TRBV19 with TRBJ2-1; 12 positions agree with TRBD2. V lost 3 bases, J lost 7 bases, and 4 bases stayed unmatched. This CDR3 contains 15 residues. Looked up from germline, CDR1 is LNHDA and CDR2 is SQIVND (reference sequence). The CDR3 coding sequence is TGTGCCAGTAGTATGGCCCTAGCGGGGGGGAATGAGCAGTTCTTC. Amino acids: CASSMALAGGNEQFF.

V gene TRBV7-2 combines with J gene TRBJ2-7, with D perhaps matching TRBD2 (5 bases). The ends were cut back, 2 bases at V and 3 bases at J, with 8 bases in the middle. The germline V gene encodes CDR1 SGHTA and CDR2 FQGNSA. The CDR3 loop spans 13 amino acids. The CDR3, as DNA: TGTGCCAGCAGCTTATCGGGGAACTACGAGCAGTACTTC. It translates to CASSLSGNYEQYF. The complete variable domain, with remaining parts taken from reference TRBV7-2 and TRBJ2-7, reads GAGVSQSPSNKVTEKGKDVELRCDPISGHTALYWYRQSLGQGLEFLIYFQGNSAPDKSGLPSDRFSAERTGGSVSTLTIQRTQQEDSAVYLCASSLSGNYEQYFGPGTRLTVT.

This chain links TRBV29-1 with TRBJ2-7, with D possibly TRBD1 on 5 matching bases. Trimming stripped 4 bases from V and 4 bases from J, with 8 bases between. The CDR3 has 11 amino acids. Germline lookup yields CDR1 SQVTM and CDR2 ANQGSEA. The CDR3 DNA reads as TGCAGCGTTGGTAGGGGATACGAGCAGTACTTC. It translates to CSVGRGYEQYF.

This clone was seen just once. The V gene is TRBV20-1, the J gene TRBJ1-1; 10 positions match TRBD1. CDR1 is DFQATT, CDR2 SNEGSKA, per germline (reference sequence). The J segment lost 8 bases and the V segment lost 3 bases, leaving 9 bases of the junction unmatched. This CDR3 is built from 14 residues. CDR3 amino acids: CSASIRDRGPEAFF. The CDR3 region has the DNA TGCAGTGCTAGTATCCGGGACAGGGGACCGGAAGCTTTCTTT.

The rearrangement joins TRBV10-3 to TRBJ2-1, with TRBD1 matching 7 bases. CDR3 length equals 16 residues. Trimming at V came to 6 bases and at J to 9 bases, leaving 17 bases not matched to a gene. Germline V gene data show CDR1 as ENHRY and CDR2 as SYGVKD. This chain's CDR3 is CAIRGTDGLGTIEQFF. The CDR3 DNA is TGTGCCATCAGGGGGACAGATGGTTTGGGAACAATTGAGCAGTTCTTC.

The chain employs TRBV9 and TRBJ2-1; D is possibly TRBD2 (5 bases). The CDR3 loop spans 16 amino acids. Germline CDR1 SGDLS, CDR2 YYNGEE. V gave up 0 bases and J gave up 2 bases, with 12 bases separating them. The CDR3 bases are TGTGCCAGCAGCGTAGAATTGAGGGAGCCCTACAATGAGCAGTTCTTC. Translating gives CASSVELREPYNEQFF. Looking up the rest from reference TRBV9 and TRBJ2-1 gives the full variable domain: DSGVTQTPKHLITATGQRVTLRCSPRSGDLSVYWYQQSLDQGLQFLIQYYNGEERAKGNILERFSAQQFPDLHSELNLSSLELGDSALYFCASSVELREPYNEQFFGPGTRLTVL.

There are a few counts of this clone. The genes are TRBV6-1 and TRBJ2-7; weak D call: TRBD2 (5 bases). CDR3 length equals 14 residues. CDR1 MNHNS and CDR2 SASEGT come from the germline V gene. Trimming took 2 bases from V and 3 from J, leaving 11 bases between them. The CDR3 loop is CASSEMGSGYEQYF. The CDR3 DNA follows: TGTGCCAGCAGTGAAATGGGCAGCGGCTACGAGCAGTACTTC.

This chain uses TRBV18 with TRBJ2-5; 7 positions agree with TRBD1. CDR3 length: 14 amino acids. Germline assignment: CDR1 KGHSH and CDR2 LQKENI. J lost 0 bases, V lost 5 bases, and 3 bases had no gene match. DNA of the CDR3: TGTGCCAGCTCAGACGACAGGGACCAAGAGACCCAGTACTTC. It encodes CASSDDRDQETQYF.

The chain is built from TRBV6-5 and TRBJ1-1; possibly TRBD1 for D (6 bases). Trimming took 7 bases from V and 3 from J, leaving 18 bases between them. CDR3 length: 15 amino acids. CDR1 and CDR2 (germline): MNHEY, SVGAGI. As DNA, the CDR3 is TGTGCCAGCAAAAGGGGGGGTGCAGAATACACTGAAGCTTTCTTT. Its translation: CASKRGGAEYTEAFF.

In this sample, this clone turned up a few times. The chain carries TRBV7-8 and TRBJ1-6, with TRBD1 as a possible D gene (5 bases). CDR1 is SGHVS and CDR2 is FQNEAQ in the germline V gene. The CDR3 extends over 13 amino acids. Trimming removed 3 bases from V and 7 bases from J, with 7 bases in between. The CDR3 DNA reads as TGTGCCAGCAGCTTGACAGAGAATTCACCCCTCCACTTT. It translates to CASSLTENSPLHF. The full variable domain, completed using reference TRBV7-8 and TRBJ1-6, is GAGVSQSPRYKVAKRGQDVALRCDPISGHVSLFWYQQALGQGPEFLTYFQNEAQLDKSGLPSDRFFAERPEGSVSTLKIQRTQQEDSAVYLCASSLTENSPLHFGNGTRLTVT.

V and J are TRBV18 and TRBJ2-3, with 9 nucleotides matching TRBD2. CDR1 KGHSH and CDR2 LQKENI come from the germline V gene. The trim removed 0 bases at V and 3 bases at J, leaving 4 bases unmatched. This CDR3 is 16 amino acids long. This CDR3 is CASSPPAGGITDTQYF. CDR3 DNA: TGTGCCAGCTCACCACCGGCGGGAGGGATAACAGATACGCAGTATTTT.

For the CDR3, the DNA is TGCGCCAGCAGCCAAAAAACCGGGACTCTAACCGGGGAGCTGTTTTTT. Its translation is CASSQKTGTLTGELFF. The rearrangement links TRBV4-1 to TRBJ2-2, with D tentatively TRBD2 (6 bases). Germline CDR1 MGHRA, CDR2 YSYEKL. The V end was cut by 2 bases, the J end by 5 bases, with 15 bases between. The CDR3 is 16 residues long.

The chain combines TRBV9 with TRBJ1-4; D might be TRBD1 (6 bases). Germline V gives CDR1 SGDLS, CDR2 YYNGEE. The ends were cut back, 3 bases at V and 5 bases at J, with 14 bases in the middle. The CDR3 spans 15 residues. CDR3 coding DNA: TGTGCCAGCAGCGGGCCGGGACAAGGGAATGAAAAACTGTTTTTT. The encoded protein is CASSGPGQGNEKLFF.